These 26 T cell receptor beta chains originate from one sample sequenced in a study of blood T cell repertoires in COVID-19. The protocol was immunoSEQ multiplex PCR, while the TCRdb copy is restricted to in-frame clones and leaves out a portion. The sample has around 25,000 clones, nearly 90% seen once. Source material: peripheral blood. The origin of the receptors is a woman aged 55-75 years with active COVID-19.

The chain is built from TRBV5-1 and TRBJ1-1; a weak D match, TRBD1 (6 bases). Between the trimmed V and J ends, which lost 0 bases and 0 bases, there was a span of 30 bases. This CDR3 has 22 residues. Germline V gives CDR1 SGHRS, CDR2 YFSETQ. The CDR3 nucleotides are TGCGCCAGCAGCTTGGCTGAGTTTTGGTGGGGTCTGGGACAAACAATGAACACTGAAGCTTTCTTT. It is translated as CASSLAEFWWGLGQTMNTEAFF. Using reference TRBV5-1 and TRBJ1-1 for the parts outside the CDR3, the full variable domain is KAGVTQTPRYLIKTRGQQVTLSCSPISGHRSVSWYQQTPGQGLQFLFEYFSETQRNKGNFPGRFSGRQFSNSRSEMNVSTLELGDSALYLCASSLAEFWWGLGQTMNTEAFFGQGTRLTVV.

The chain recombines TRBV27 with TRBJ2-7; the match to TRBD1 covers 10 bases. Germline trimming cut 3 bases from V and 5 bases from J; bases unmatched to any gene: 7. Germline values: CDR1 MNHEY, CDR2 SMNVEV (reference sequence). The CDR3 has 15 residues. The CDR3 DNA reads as TGTGCCAGCAGTTTCACGGGACAGGGGTGGAACGAGCAGTACTTC. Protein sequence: CASSFTGQGWNEQYF.

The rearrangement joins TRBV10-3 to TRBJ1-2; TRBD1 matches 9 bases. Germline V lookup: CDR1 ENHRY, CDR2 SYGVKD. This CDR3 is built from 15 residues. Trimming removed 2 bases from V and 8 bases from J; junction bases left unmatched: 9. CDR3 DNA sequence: TGTGCCATCAGTGAGAACCCCGGGACAGGGAGCGGCTACACCTTC. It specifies CAISENPGTGSGYTF.

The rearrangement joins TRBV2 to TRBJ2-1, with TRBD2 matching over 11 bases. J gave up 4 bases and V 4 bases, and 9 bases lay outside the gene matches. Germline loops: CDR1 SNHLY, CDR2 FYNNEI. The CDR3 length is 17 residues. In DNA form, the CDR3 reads TGTGCCAGCAGTGGGACTAGCGGGTACTTCCGTTACAATGAGCAGTTCTTC. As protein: CASSGTSGYFRYNEQFF.

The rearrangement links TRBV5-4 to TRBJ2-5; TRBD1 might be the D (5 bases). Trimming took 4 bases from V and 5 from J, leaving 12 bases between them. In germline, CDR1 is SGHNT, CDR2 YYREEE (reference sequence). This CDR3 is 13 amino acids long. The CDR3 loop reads CASSVQGAETQYF. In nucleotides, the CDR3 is TGTGCCAGCAGCGTCCAGGGTGCGGAGACCCAGTACTTC.

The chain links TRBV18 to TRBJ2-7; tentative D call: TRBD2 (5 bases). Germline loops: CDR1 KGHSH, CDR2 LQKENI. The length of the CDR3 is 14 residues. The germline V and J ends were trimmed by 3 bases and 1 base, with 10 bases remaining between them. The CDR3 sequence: CASSPYEGSYEQYF. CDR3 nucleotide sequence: TGTGCCAGCTCACCCTACGAGGGATCCTACGAGCAGTACTTC.

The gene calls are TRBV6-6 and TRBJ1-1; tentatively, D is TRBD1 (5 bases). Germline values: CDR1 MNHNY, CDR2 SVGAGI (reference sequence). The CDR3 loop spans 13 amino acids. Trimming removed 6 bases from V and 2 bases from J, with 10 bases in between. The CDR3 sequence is CASRQDINTEAFF. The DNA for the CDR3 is TGTGCCAGCAGACAGGACATAAACACTGAAGCTTTCTTT.

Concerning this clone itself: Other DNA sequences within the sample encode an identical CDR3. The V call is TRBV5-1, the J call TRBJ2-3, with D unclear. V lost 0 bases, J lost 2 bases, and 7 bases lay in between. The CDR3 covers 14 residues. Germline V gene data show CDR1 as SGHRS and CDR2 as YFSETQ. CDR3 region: CASSLGADTDTQYF. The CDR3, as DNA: TGCGCCAGCAGCTTGGGTGCGGACACAGATACGCAGTATTTT.

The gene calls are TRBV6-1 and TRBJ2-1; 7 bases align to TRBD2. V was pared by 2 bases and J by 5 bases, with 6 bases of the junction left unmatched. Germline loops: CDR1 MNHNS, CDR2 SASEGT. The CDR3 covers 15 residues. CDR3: CASSEIQRGNNEQFF. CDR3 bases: TGTGCCAGCAGTGAAATCCAGCGGGGAAACAATGAGCAGTTCTTC.

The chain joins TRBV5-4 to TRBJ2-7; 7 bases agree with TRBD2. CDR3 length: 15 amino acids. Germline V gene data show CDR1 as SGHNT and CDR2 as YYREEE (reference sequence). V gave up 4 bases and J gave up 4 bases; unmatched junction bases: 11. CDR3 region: CASSTELATIYEQYF. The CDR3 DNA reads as TGTGCCAGCAGCACGGAACTAGCGACCATTTACGAGCAGTACTTC. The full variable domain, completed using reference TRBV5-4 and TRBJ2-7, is ETGVTQSPTHLIKTRGQQVTLRCSSQSGHNTVSWYQQALGQGPQFIFQYYREEENGRGNFPPRFSGLQFPNYSSELNVNALELDDSALYLCASSTELATIYEQYFGPGTRLTVT.

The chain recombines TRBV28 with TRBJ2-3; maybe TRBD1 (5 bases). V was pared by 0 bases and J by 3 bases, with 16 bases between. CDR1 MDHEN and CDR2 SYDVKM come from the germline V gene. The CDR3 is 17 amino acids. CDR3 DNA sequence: TGTGCCAGCAGTTTATGGGCAGGGATGGTTCGAACAGATACGCAGTATTTT. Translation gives CASSLWAGMVRTDTQYF.

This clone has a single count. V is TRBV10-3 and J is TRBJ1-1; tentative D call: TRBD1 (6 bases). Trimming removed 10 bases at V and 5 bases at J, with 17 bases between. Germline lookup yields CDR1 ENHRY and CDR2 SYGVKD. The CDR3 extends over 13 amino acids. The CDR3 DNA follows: TGTGCCAGCCGAGACGAGGGGGGGACTGAAGCTTTCTTT. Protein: CASRDEGGTEAFF.

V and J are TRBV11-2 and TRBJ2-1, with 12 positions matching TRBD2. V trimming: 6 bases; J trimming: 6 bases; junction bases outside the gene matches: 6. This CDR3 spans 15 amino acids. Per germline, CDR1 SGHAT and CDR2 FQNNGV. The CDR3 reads CASSFLAGGRNEQFF. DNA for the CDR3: TGTGCCAGCAGTTTCCTAGCGGGAGGGCGCAATGAGCAGTTCTTC.

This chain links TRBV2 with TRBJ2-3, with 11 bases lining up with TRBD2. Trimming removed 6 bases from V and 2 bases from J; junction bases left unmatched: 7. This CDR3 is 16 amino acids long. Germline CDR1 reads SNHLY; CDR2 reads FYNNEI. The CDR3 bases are TGTGCCAGCAGGGCCCCTAGCGGGAGGTCCACAGATACGCAGTATTTT. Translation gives CASRAPSGRSTDTQYF.

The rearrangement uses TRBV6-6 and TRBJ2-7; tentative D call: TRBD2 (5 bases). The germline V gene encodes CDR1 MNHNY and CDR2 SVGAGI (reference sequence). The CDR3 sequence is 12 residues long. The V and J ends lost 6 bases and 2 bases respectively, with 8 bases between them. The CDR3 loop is CASRRGTYEQYF. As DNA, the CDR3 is TGTGCCAGCAGACGGGGAACCTACGAGCAGTACTTC.

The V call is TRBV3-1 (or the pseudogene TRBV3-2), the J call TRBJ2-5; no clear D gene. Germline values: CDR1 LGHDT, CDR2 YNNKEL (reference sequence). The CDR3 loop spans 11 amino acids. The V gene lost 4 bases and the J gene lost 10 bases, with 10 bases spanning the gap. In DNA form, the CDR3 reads TGTGCCAGCAGCCGGAGAGAGGTCCAGTACTTC. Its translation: CASSRREVQYF.

The CDR3 here is CASSLTSGGETQYF. As DNA, the CDR3 is TGTGCCAGCAGCCTCACTAGCGGCGGGGAGACCCAGTACTTC. The rearrangement joins TRBV3-1 (or the pseudogene TRBV3-2) to TRBJ2-5, with 8 positions matching TRBD2. CDR1 and CDR2 (germline): LGHDT, YNNKEL (reference sequence). The CDR3 runs 14 residues. J gave up 5 bases and V 4 bases, and 6 bases lay outside the gene matches.

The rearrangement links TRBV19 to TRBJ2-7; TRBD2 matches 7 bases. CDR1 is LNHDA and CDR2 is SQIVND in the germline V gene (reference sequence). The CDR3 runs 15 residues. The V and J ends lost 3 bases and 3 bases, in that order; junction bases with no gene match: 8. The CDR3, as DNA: TGTGCCAGTAGTATCGGCGGGGGAGGGGTCTACGAGCAGTACTTC. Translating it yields CASSIGGGGVYEQYF. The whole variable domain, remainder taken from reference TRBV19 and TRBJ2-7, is DGGITQSPKYLFRKEGQNVTLSCEQNLNHDAMYWYRQDPGQGLRLIYYSQIVNDFQKGDIAEGYSVSREKKESFPLTVTSAQKNPTAFYLCASSIGGGGVYEQYFGPGTRLTVT.

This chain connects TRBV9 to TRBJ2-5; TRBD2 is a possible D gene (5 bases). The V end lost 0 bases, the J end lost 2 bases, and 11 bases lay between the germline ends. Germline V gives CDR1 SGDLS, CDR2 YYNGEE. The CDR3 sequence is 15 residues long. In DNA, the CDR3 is TGTGCCAGCAGCGTAGGAGGGCGGTTACAAGAGACCCAGTACTTC. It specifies CASSVGGRLQETQYF.

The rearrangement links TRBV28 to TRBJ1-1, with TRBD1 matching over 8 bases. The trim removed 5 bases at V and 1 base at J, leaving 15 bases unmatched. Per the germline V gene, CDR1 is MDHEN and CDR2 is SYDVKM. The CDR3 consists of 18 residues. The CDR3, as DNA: TGTGCCAGCAGTCCGCGGGCGGGCAGGGGGCGGTGGAACACTGAAGCTTTCTTT. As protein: CASSPRAGRGRWNTEAFF.

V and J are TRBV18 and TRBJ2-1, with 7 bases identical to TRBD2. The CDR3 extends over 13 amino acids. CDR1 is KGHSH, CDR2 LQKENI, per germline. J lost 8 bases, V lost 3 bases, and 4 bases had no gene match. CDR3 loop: CASSPPSGYEQFF. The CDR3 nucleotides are TGTGCCAGCTCACCCCCTAGCGGCTATGAGCAGTTCTTC.

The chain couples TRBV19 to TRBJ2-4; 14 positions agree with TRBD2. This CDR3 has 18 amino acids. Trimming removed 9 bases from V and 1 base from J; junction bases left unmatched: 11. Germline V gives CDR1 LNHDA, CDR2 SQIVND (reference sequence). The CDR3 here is CARPPGLAGVEAKNIQYF. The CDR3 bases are TGTGCCAGACCCCCGGGACTAGCGGGAGTGGAGGCCAAAAACATTCAGTACTTC.

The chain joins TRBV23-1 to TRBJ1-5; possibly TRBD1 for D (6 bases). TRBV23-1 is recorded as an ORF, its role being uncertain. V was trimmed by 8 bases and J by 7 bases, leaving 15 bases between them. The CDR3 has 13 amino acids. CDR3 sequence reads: CASGSQGIQPQHF. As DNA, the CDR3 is TGCGCCAGCGGGTCGCAGGGGATACAGCCCCAGCATTTT.

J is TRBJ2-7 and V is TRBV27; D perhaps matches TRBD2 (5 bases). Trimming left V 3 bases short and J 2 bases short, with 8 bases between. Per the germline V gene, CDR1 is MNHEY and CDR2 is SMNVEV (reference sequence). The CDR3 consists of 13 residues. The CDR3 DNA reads TGTGCCAGCAGTTTCGGGGTGACCTACGAGCAGTACTTC. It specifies CASSFGVTYEQYF.

Here the CDR3 reads CASSRDRNNEKLFF. The CDR3 DNA sequence: TGTGCCAGTAGCCGTGACAGAAATAATGAAAAACTGTTTTTT. The J gene is TRBJ1-4, the V gene TRBV19; D is possibly TRBD1 (5 bases). Germline-derived CDR1 and CDR2 are LNHDA and SQIVND (reference sequence). CDR3 length equals 14 residues. V was clipped by 6 bases and J by 4 bases, with 12 bases between them.

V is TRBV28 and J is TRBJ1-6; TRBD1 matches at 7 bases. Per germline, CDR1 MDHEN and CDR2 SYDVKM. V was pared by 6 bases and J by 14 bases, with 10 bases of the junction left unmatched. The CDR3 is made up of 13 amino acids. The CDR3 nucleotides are TGTGCCAGCAGACCGCCGGGACAGCCCACCCTCCACTTT. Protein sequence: CASRPPGQPTLHF. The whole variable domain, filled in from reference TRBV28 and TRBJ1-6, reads DVKVTQSSRYLVKRTGEKVFLECVQDMDHENMFWYRQDPGLGLRLIYFSYDVKMKEKGDIPEGYSVSREKKERFSLILESASTNQTSMYLCASRPPGQPTLHFGNGTRLTVT.